The rows below give T cell receptor beta chains drawn from one sample of a study of blood T cell repertoires in COVID-19. Data came from immunoSEQ multiplex PCR; TCRdb stores just in-frame clones and leaves some out. The sample consists of about 97,000 clones, about 86% of them appearing once. The sample taken for sequencing was peripheral blood. These receptors originate from a human donor in a cohort sampled during active COVID-19. Each CDR3 is given with its conserved first and last residue. D genes are given only for firm matches. The listing skips clone size in some rows; elsewhere it reads once, few, many or a size class.

CDR3aa	CDR3nt	abundance	j_gene	v_gene	d_gene
CASSILWLSWSPQVVGELFF	TGTGCCAGTAGTATTCTTTGGTTAAGTTGGTCCCCGCAGGTCGTCGGGGAGCTGTTTTTT	.	TRBJ2-2	TRBV19	.
CASSDWTGIRYEQYF	TGTGCCAGCAGTGATTGGACAGGGATCCGTTACGAGCAGTACTTC	.	TRBJ2-7	TRBV6-1	TRBD1
CASSRTEYNEQFF	TGTGCCAGCAGCCGAACAGAATACAATGAGCAGTTCTTC	.	TRBJ2-1	TRBV5-4	.
CAWVDSPMNTEAFF	TGTGCCTGGGTGGACAGTCCGATGAACACTGAAGCTTTCTTT	few	TRBJ1-1	TRBV30	.
CASSYRGSGNTIYF	TGTGCCAGCAGCTACAGGGGCTCTGGAAACACCATATATTTT	.	TRBJ1-3	TRBV11-2	TRBD1
CASSRHRAGRTNEKLFF	TGTGCCAGCAGCCGACATCGCGCGGGGCGGACTAATGAAAAACTGTTTTTT	.	TRBJ1-4	TRBV5-5	.
CAISAGSGELFF	TGTGCCATCAGTGCGGGGTCCGGGGAGCTGTTTTTT	.	TRBJ2-2	TRBV10-3	.
CASSSSGRGWADTQYF	TGTGCCAGTAGTTCTAGTGGGCGGGGTTGGGCAGATACGCAGTATTTT	.	TRBJ2-3	TRBV19	.
CASSLVAVNTEAFF	TGTGCCAGCAGCTTAGTAGCAGTGAACACTGAAGCTTTCTTT	.	TRBJ1-1	TRBV11-2	.
CAISNRHLTTTNEKLFF	TGTGCCATCAGCAATAGACATTTGACAACAACTAATGAAAAACTGTTTTTT	.	TRBJ1-4	TRBV10-3	.
CASSYLAENTEAFF	TGTGCCAGCAGTTACCTGGCAGAGAACACTGAAGCTTTCTTT	.	TRBJ1-1	TRBV6-6	.
CASSRQGEQPQHF	TGTGCCAGCAGTCGACAGGGGGAGCAGCCCCAGCATTTT	once	TRBJ1-5	TRBV27	TRBD1
CASSLKPGQGNYGYTF	TGTGCCAGCAGCTTAAAGCCGGGACAGGGAAACTATGGCTACACCTTC	.	TRBJ1-2	TRBV7-3	TRBD1
CASSFPLGDSYEQYF	TGCGCCAGCAGCTTTCCCCTGGGGGACAGCTACGAGCAGTACTTC	.	TRBJ2-7	TRBV5-1	TRBD1
CASRWTGPSYEQYF	TGTGCCAGCAGGTGGACAGGCCCCTCCTACGAGCAGTACTTC	.	TRBJ2-7	TRBV21-1	.
CASSQMAGDETQYF	TGTGCCAGCAGCCAAATGGCAGGCGATGAGACCCAGTACTTC	.	TRBJ2-5	TRBV7-2	.
CASSLPRTSLFF	TGTGCCAGCAGCTTACCTAGGACTAGTCTGTTCTTC	.	TRBJ2-1	TRBV7-8	TRBD2
CASSETSGQNYEQYF	TGCGCCAGCAGCGAAACTAGCGGTCAGAACTACGAGCAGTACTTC	.	TRBJ2-7	TRBV4-3	TRBD2
CARNGGYSYNEQFF	TGTGCCAGAAACGGCGGGTACTCCTACAATGAGCAGTTCTTC	.	TRBJ2-1	TRBV2	.
CASSSSSGGYEQYF	TGTGCCAGCAGTTCCTCTAGCGGGGGTTACGAGCAGTACTTC	.	TRBJ2-7	TRBV2	TRBD2
CASSYTRQRRWTEAFF	TGTGCCAGCAGTTATACCAGACAGCGTCGGTGGACTGAAGCTTTCTTT	.	TRBJ1-1	TRBV6-2/TRBV6-3	.
CASSLLRGPGQYNEQFF	TGTGCCAGCAGCCTACTAAGGGGCCCAGGACAGTACAATGAGCAGTTCTTC	.	TRBJ2-1	TRBV7-9	.
CASSADRGYEQYF	TGTGCCAGCAGTGCTGACCGAGGCTACGAGCAGTACTTC	.	TRBJ2-7	TRBV28	.
CASSQSQGRGNQPQHF	TGTGCCAGCAGCCAATCCCAGGGAAGGGGCAATCAGCCCCAGCATTTT	.	TRBJ1-5	TRBV3-1/TRBV3-2	.
CASSSPRGEDSSNEKLFF	TGTGCCAGCAGCTCACCCCGGGGGGAGGATTCCTCTAATGAAAAACTGTTTTTT	few	TRBJ1-4	TRBV9	.
CASSEGQASNQPQHF	TGTGCCAGCAGTGAAGGGCAGGCGAGCAATCAGCCCCAGCATTTT	.	TRBJ1-5	TRBV2	.
CSVEDNHDYFDSNQETQYF	TGCAGCGTTGAAGACAATCACGATTACTTCGACTCGAACCAAGAGACCCAGTACTTC	.	TRBJ2-5	TRBV29-1	.
CASSPGGGARPQHF	TGTGCCAGCAGCCCGGGGGGTGGGGCGAGGCCCCAGCATTTT	.	TRBJ1-5	TRBV7-2	.
CATSDPARPDEQYF	TGTGCCACCAGTGATCCCGCCAGGCCGGACGAGCAGTACTTC	.	TRBJ2-7	TRBV24-1	.
CATRYLQDWGQAFF	TGTGCCACCAGATACCTACAGGACTGGGGGCAAGCTTTCTTT	.	TRBJ1-1	TRBV10-3	.